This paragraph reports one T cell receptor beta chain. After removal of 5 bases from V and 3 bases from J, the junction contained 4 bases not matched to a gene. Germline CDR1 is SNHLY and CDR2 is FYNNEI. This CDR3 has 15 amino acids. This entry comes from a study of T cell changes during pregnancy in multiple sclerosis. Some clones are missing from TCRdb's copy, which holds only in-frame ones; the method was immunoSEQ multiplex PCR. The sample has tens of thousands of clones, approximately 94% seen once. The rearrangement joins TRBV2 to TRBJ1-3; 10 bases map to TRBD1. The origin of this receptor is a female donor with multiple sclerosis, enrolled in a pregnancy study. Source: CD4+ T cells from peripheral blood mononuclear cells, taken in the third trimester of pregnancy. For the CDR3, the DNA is TGTGCCAGCAGTACGGGACAGGGGAATGGAAACACCATATATTTT. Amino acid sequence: CASSTGQGNGNTIYF.